This TCR beta chain stems from a study of blood T cell repertoires in COVID-19. Study-level background: The origin of the acute and convalescent COVID-19 samples was the United States, Italy and Spain.

Profiling relied on immunoSEQ multiplex PCR, and the TCRdb table lists in-frame clones only, not all of them. The top ten clones hold roughly 2.5% of a sample with hundreds of thousands of clones, about 83% of them seen once. The sequence derives from a woman in her thirties or forties with active or convalescent COVID-19. Sequences were obtained from peripheral blood.

CDR3 sequence: CASSQGLTGSYEQYF. Here the CDR3 DNA reads TGTGCCAGCAGCCAAGGACTGACAGGATCCTACGAGCAGTACTTC. This chain links TRBV3-1 (or the pseudogene TRBV3-2) with TRBJ2-7; tentatively, D is TRBD1 (6 bases). V lost 1 base, J lost 1 base, and 11 bases lay in between. The CDR3 consists of 15 residues. Germline loops: CDR1 LGHDT, CDR2 YNNKEL (reference sequence).